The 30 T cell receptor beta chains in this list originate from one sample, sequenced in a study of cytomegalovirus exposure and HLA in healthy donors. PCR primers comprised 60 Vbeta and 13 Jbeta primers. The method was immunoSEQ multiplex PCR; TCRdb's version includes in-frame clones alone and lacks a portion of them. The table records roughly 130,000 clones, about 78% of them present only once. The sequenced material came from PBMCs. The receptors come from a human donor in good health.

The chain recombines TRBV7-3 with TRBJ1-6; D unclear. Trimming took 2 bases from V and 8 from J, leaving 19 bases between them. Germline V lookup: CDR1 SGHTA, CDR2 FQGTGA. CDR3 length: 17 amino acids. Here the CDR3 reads CASSLGIGGSVDSPLHF. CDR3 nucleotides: TGTGCCAGCAGCTTAGGGATAGGAGGGTCCGTCGATTCACCCCTCCACTTT.

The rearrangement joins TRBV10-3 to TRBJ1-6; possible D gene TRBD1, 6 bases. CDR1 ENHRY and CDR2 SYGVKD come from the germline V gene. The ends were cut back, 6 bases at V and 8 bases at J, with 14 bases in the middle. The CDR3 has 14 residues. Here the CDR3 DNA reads TGTGCCATCAGGGGGCAGGGGTGGGATTCACCCCTCCACTTT. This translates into CAIRGQGWDSPLHF.

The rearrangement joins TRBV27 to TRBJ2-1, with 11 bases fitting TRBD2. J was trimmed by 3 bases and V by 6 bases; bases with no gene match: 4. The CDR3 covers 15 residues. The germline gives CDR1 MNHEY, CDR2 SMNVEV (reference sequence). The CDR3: CASSHGTSGYNEQFF. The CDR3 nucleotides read TGTGCCAGCAGCCACGGGACTAGCGGCTACAATGAGCAGTTCTTC.

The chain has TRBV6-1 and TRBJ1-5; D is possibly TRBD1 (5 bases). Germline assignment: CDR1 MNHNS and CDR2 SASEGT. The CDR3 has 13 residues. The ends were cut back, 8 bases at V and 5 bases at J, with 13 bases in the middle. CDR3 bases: TGTGCCAGCCAGGGCCCTTACCATCAGCCCCAGCATTTT. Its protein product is CASQGPYHQPQHF.

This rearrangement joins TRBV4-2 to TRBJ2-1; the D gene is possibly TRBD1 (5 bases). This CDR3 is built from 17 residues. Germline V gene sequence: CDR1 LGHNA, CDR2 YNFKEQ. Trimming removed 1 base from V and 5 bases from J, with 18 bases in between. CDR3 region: CASSQGALGAVDNEQFF. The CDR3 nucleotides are TGTGCCAGCAGCCAAGGGGCTCTAGGGGCAGTCGACAATGAGCAGTTCTTC.

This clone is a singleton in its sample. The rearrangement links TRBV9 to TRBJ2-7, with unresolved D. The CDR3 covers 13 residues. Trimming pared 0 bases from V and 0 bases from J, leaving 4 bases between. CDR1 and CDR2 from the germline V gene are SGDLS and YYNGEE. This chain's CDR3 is CASSVADSYEQYF. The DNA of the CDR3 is TGTGCCAGCAGCGTAGCAGACTCCTACGAGCAGTACTTC.

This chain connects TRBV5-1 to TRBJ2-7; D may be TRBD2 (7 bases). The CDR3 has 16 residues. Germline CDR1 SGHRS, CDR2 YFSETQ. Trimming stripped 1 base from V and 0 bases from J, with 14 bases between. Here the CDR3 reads CASSLSAGAPSYEQYF. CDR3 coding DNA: TGCGCCAGCAGCTTGTCTGCGGGGGCTCCCTCCTACGAGCAGTACTTC.

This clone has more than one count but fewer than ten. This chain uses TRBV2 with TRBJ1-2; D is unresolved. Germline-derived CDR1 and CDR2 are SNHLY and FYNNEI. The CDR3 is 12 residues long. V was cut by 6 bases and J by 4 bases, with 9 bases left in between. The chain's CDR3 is CASRVDFYGYTF. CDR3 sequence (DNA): TGTGCCAGCAGAGTAGACTTCTATGGCTACACCTTC.

Written as DNA, the CDR3 is TGTGCCAGCAGCGTAGCTACAGGGGGCGTCGGTTACGAGCAGTACTTC. This encodes CASSVATGGVGYEQYF. This sequence joins TRBV9 and TRBJ2-7, with TRBD1 matching over 9 bases. CDR1 SGDLS and CDR2 YYNGEE come from the germline V gene. V dropped 0 bases and J dropped 4; count of bases not matched to a gene: 8. This CDR3 has 16 amino acids.

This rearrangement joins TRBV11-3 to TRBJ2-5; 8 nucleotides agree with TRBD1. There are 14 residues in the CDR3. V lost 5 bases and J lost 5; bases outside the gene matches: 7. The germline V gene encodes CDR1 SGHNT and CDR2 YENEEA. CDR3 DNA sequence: TGTGCCAGCAGCCCAGGGGGCTCGGGGGAGACCCAGTACTTC. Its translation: CASSPGGSGETQYF.

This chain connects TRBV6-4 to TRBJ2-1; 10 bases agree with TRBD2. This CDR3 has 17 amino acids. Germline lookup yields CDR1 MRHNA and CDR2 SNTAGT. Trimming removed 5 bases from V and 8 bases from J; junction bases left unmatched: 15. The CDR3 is CASSSLAGATSRHEQFF. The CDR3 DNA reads TGTGCCAGCAGTAGCCTAGCGGGGGCGACGAGTAGGCATGAGCAGTTCTTC.

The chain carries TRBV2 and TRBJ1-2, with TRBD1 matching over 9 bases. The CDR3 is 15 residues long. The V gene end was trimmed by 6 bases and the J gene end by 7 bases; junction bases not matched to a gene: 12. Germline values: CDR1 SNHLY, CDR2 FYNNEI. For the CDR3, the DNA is TGTGCCAGCAGCCAAACACAGGGGGCGCCGGGTGGCTACACCTTC. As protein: CASSQTQGAPGGYTF.

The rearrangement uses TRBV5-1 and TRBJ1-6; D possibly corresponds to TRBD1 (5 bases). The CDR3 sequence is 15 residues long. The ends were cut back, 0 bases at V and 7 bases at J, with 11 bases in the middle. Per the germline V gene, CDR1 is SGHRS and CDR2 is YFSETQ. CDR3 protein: CASSLAWRGNSPLHF. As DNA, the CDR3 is TGCGCCAGCAGCTTGGCCTGGAGGGGAAATTCACCCCTCCACTTT. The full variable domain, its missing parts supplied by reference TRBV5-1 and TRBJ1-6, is KAGVTQTPRYLIKTRGQQVTLSCSPISGHRSVSWYQQTPGQGLQFLFEYFSETQRNKGNFPGRFSGRQFSNSRSEMNVSTLELGDSALYLCASSLAWRGNSPLHFGNGTRLTVT.

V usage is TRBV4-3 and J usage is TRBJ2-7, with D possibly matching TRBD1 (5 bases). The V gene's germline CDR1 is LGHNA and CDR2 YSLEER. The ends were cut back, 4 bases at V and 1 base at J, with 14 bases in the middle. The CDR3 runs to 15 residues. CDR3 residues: CASSPYYDSSYEQYF. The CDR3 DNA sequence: TGCGCCAGCAGCCCTTATTACGACAGTTCCTACGAGCAGTACTTC.

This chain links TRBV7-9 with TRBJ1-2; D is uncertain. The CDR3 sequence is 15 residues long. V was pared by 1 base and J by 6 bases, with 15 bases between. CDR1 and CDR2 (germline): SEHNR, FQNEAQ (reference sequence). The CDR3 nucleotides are TGTGCCAGCAGCTTAGTTGGGCAGACCGGGAATGGCTACACCTTC. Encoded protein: CASSLVGQTGNGYTF.

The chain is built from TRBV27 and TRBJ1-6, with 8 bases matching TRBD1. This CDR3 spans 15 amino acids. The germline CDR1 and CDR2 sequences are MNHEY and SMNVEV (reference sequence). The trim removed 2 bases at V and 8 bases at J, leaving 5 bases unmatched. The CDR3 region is CASSLQGAIHSPLHF. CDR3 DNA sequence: TGTGCCAGCAGTTTACAGGGGGCGATCCATTCACCCCTCCACTTT.

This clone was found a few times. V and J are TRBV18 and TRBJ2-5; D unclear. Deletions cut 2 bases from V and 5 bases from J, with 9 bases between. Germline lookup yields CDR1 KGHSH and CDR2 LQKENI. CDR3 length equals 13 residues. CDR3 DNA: TGTGCCAGCTCACCAAGCCTCCTGGAGACCCAGTACTTC. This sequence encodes CASSPSLLETQYF.

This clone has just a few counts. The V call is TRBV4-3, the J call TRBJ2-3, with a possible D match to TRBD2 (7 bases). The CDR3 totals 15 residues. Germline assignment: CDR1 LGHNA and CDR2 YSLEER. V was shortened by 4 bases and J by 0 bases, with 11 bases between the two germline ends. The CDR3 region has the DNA TGCGCCAGCAGCCCCGAGGGGGGGAGCACAGATACGCAGTATTTT. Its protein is CASSPEGGSTDTQYF.

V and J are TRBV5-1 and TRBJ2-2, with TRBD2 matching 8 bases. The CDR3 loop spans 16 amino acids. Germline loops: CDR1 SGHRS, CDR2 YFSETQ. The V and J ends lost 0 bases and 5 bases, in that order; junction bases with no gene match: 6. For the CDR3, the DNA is TGCGCCAGCAGCTTGGTGGCGGGGGGCTTTACCGGGGAGCTGTTTTTT. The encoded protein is CASSLVAGGFTGELFF.

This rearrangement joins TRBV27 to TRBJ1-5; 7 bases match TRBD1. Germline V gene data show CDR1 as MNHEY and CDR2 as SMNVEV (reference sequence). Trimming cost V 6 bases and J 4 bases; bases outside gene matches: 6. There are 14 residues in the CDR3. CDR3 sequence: CASRRGQINQPQHF. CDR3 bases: TGTGCCAGCAGGAGGGGACAGATAAATCAGCCCCAGCATTTT.

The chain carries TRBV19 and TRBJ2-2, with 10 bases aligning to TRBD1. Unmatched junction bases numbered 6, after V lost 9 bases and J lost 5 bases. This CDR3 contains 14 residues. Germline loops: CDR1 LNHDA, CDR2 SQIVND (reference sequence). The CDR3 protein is CASRDRGITGELFF. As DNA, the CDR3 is TGTGCCAGCCGGGACAGGGGAATAACCGGGGAGCTGTTTTTT.

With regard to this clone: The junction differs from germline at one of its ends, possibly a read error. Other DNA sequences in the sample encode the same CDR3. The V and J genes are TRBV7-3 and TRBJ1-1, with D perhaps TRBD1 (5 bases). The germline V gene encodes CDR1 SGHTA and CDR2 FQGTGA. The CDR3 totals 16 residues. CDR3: CASSLQGKGWNTEAFF. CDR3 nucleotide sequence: TGTGCCAGCAGCTTACAGGGTAAGGGATGGAACACTGAAGCCTTCTTT. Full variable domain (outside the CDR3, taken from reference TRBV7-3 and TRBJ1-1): GAGVSQTPSNKVTEKGKYVELRCDPISGHTALYWYRQSLGQGPEFLIYFQGTGAADDSGLPNDRFFAVRPEGSVSTLKIQRTERGDSAVYLCASSLQGKGWNTEAFFGQGTRLTVV.

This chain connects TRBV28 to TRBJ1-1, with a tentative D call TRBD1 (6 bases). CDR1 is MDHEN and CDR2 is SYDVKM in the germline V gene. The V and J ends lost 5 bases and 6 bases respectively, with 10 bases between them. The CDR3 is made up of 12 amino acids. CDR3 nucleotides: TGTGCCAGCAGTCCCAGGGGCGCTGAAGCTTTCTTT. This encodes CASSPRGAEAFF. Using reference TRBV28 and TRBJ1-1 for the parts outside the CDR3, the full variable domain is DVKVTQSSRYLVKRTGEKVFLECVQDMDHENMFWYRQDPGLGLRLIYFSYDVKMKEKGDIPEGYSVSREKKERFSLILESASTNQTSMYLCASSPRGAEAFFGQGTRLTVV.

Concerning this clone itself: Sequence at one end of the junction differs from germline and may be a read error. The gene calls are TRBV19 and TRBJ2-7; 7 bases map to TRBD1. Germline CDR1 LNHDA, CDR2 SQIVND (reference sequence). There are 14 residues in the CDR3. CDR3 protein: CASSRQGRSHEQYF. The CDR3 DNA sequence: TGTGCCAGTAGCCGACAGGGACGCTCCCACGAGCAGTACTTC.

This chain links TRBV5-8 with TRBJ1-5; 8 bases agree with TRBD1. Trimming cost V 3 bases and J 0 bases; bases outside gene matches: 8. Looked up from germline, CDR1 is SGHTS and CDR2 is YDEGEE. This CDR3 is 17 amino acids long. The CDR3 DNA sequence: TGTGCCAGCAGCTCCGGACAGGGACTCCCTAGCAATCAGCCCCAGCATTTT. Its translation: CASSSGQGLPSNQPQHF.

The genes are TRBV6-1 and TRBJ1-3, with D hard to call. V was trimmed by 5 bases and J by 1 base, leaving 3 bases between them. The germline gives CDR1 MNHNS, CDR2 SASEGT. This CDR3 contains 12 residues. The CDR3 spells CASSTSGNTIYF. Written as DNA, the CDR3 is TGTGCCAGCAGTACTTCTGGAAACACCATATATTTT.

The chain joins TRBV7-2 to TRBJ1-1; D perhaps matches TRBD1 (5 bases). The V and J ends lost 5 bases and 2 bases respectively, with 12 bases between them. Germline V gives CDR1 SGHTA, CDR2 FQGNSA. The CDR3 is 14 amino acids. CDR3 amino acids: CASSLRQGNTEAFF. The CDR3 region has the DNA TGTGCCAGCAGCCTCAGGCAGGGTAACACTGAAGCTTTCTTT.

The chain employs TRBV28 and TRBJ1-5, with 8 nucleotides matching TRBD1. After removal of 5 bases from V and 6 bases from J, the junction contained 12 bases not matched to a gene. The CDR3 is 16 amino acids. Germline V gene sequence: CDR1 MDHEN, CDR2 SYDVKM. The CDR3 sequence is CASSPIQGVEFQPQHF. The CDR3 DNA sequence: TGTGCCAGCAGTCCAATACAGGGGGTTGAGTTTCAGCCCCAGCATTTT.

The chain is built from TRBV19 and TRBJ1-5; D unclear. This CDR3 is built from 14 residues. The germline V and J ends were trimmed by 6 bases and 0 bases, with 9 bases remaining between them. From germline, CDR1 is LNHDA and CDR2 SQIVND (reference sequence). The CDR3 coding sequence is TGTGCCAGTAGGCCGGGGATTAGCAATCAGCCCCAGCATTTT. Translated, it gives CASRPGISNQPQHF.

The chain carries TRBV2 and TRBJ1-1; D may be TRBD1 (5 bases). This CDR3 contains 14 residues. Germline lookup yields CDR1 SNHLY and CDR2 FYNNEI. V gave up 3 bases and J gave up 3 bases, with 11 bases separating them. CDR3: CASSEGGGHTEAFF. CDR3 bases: TGTGCCAGCAGTGAGGGGGGGGGTCACACTGAAGCTTTCTTT.